The 32 T cell receptor beta chains below all came from one sample that was sequenced in a study of blood T cell repertoires in COVID-19. Clones were read by immunoSEQ multiplex PCR, and TCRdb kept only the in-frame ones, dropping some. Of tens of thousands of clones listed, roughly 80% are singletons. Specimen: PBMCs or T cells enriched from blood (not recorded which). The receptors were sampled from a woman between 40 and 50 years old with acute COVID-19.

Here the CDR3 reads CASSLGPGQRHDTQYF. The CDR3 DNA reads as TGTGCCAGCAGCTTAGGCCCTGGGCAGCGGCACGATACGCAGTATTTT. V is TRBV11-2 and J is TRBJ2-3; possibly TRBD2 for D (5 bases). The germline V gene encodes CDR1 SGHAT and CDR2 FQNNGV. This CDR3 contains 16 residues. The V gene lost 1 base and the J gene lost 6 bases, with 17 bases spanning the gap.

Only a few counts were recorded for this clone. The chain joins TRBV7-6 to TRBJ1-1, with D tentatively TRBD1 (5 bases). The CDR3 length is 15 residues. Germline CDR1 is SGHVS and CDR2 is FNYEAQ. The ends were cut back, 1 base at V and 0 bases at J, with 9 bases in the middle. The CDR3 DNA sequence: TGTGCCAGCAGCTTAGGGGGCCTCATGAACACTGAAGCTTTCTTT. It codes for CASSLGGLMNTEAFF.

The V gene is TRBV25-1, the J gene TRBJ2-1; TRBD1 matches 9 bases. CDR1 MGHDK and CDR2 SYGVNS come from the germline V gene. Trimming at V came to 6 bases and at J to 5 bases, leaving 8 bases not matched to a gene. The CDR3 extends over 15 amino acids. CDR3 sequence (DNA): TGTGCCAGCAGCCCACGGGACAGGGTCAACAATGAGCAGTTCTTC. Encoded protein: CASSPRDRVNNEQFF.

The chain carries TRBV27 and TRBJ2-3, with 7 nucleotides matching TRBD2. This CDR3 has 15 residues. Looked up from germline, CDR1 is MNHEY and CDR2 is SMNVEV (reference sequence). V lost 2 bases, J lost 5 bases, and 7 bases stayed unmatched. The CDR3 sequence is CASSLGAGLQDTQYF. The CDR3 region has the DNA TGTGCCAGCAGTTTAGGAGCGGGACTTCAAGATACGCAGTATTTT.

This chain joins TRBV6-4 and TRBJ2-1, with D tentatively TRBD1 (7 bases). Germline values: CDR1 MRHNA, CDR2 SNTAGT. V was cut by 6 bases and J by 7 bases, with 13 bases left in between. The CDR3 has 13 residues. The CDR3 sequence: CASSETGRNEQFF. CDR3 coding DNA: TGTGCCAGCAGCGAGACAGGGAGGAATGAGCAGTTCTTC.

V is TRBV4-1 and J is TRBJ1-1; no definite D call. The CDR3 loop spans 12 amino acids. Germline lookup yields CDR1 MGHRA and CDR2 YSYEKL. V was trimmed by 4 bases and J by 6 bases, leaving 9 bases between them. The CDR3 region is CASSRSTAEAFF. The CDR3 nucleotides read TGCGCCAGCAGCCGATCCACAGCTGAAGCTTTCTTT.

This clone has just one count. This chain joins TRBV5-1 and TRBJ2-4, with a weak D call TRBD1 (5 bases). V lost 0 bases and J 5 bases, leaving 12 bases between the germline ends. This CDR3 region has 15 residues. Looked up from germline, CDR1 is SGHRS and CDR2 is YFSETQ. The CDR3 sequence is CASSLAEEGENIQYF. Here the CDR3 DNA reads TGCGCCAGCAGCTTGGCGGAAGAAGGGGAAAACATTCAGTACTTC.

This clone was found a few times. The chain employs TRBV28 and TRBJ1-1; 10 bases match TRBD1. This CDR3 has 16 residues. Per germline, CDR1 MDHEN and CDR2 SYDVKM. Germline trimming cut 7 bases from V and 11 bases from J; bases unmatched to any gene: 19. CDR3 in DNA: TGTGCCAGCATAAAGCGGGACAGGGGCTGGGAACGAAGGGCTTTCTTT. Translated, it gives CASIKRDRGWERRAFF.

This clone occurred once. The V call is TRBV6-2 or TRBV6-3, the J call TRBJ2-1; tentatively, D is TRBD2 (6 bases). In germline, CDR1 is MNHEY, CDR2 SVGEGT. The V and J ends lost 4 bases and 15 bases respectively, with 19 bases between them. This CDR3 has 13 amino acids. DNA of the CDR3: TGTGCCAGCAGTTCCCCCCTCGCGTGGGGAGGGTTCTTC. Encoded protein: CASSSPLAWGGFF.

The chain employs TRBV12-3 or TRBV12-4 and TRBJ1-5; the D gene is possibly TRBD1 (6 bases). V dropped 3 bases and J dropped 7 bases, with 10 bases sitting between them. The CDR3 runs to 13 residues. For the CDR3, the DNA is TGTGCCAGCAGTTTTACAGGGTTACAGCCCCAGCATTTT. It codes for CASSFTGLQPQHF.

The V call is TRBV25-1, the J call TRBJ2-3; 11 bases line up with TRBD2. There are 17 residues in the CDR3. The V segment lost 2 bases and the J segment 0 bases; nucleotides outside the gene matches: 4. From germline, CDR1 is MGHDK and CDR2 SYGVNS. CDR3 nucleotide sequence: TGTGCCAGCAGTGAAGGGACTAGCGGTTTGAGCACAGATACGCAGTATTTT. Translated, it gives CASSEGTSGLSTDTQYF.

The gene calls are TRBV11-2 and TRBJ2-1; 9 nucleotides match TRBD2. Germline V gene data show CDR1 as SGHAT and CDR2 as FQNNGV. The ends lost 5 bases at V and 6 bases at J; junction bases unmatched: 14. The CDR3 is 17 residues long. This CDR3 reads CASSPRLAVELRNEQFF. For the CDR3, the DNA is TGTGCCAGCAGCCCTAGACTAGCGGTGGAGCTTCGCAATGAGCAGTTCTTC.

The V gene is TRBV5-1, the J gene TRBJ2-7; D possibly corresponds to TRBD1 (6 bases). Germline V CDR1 and CDR2: SGHRS, YFSETQ. Trimming took 4 bases from V and 6 from J, leaving 14 bases between them. The CDR3 extends over 13 amino acids. CDR3 nucleotide sequence: TGCGCCAGCAGCCTGCGAACCAGGGGCGAGCAGTACTTC. Translation gives CASSLRTRGEQYF.

The CDR3 sequence is CASTQGTEHTEAFF. As DNA, the CDR3 is TGTGCCAGCACCCAGGGAACAGAACACACTGAAGCTTTCTTT. This chain joins TRBV11-2 and TRBJ1-1; possible D gene TRBD1, 5 bases. Trimming removed 7 bases from V and 3 bases from J, with 15 bases in between. Germline V gene data show CDR1 as SGHAT and CDR2 as FQNNGV. The CDR3 runs to 14 residues.

This clone was seen more than once but under ten times. The chain links TRBV6-5 to TRBJ1-2; the match to TRBD1 covers 7 bases. This CDR3 spans 11 amino acids. Germline V gene lookup returns CDR1 MNHEY and CDR2 SVGAGI. The V segment lost 6 bases and the J segment 7 bases; nucleotides outside the gene matches: 2. The CDR3 spells CASRTGFGYTF. Written as DNA, the CDR3 is TGTGCCAGCAGGACAGGGTTTGGCTACACCTTC.

J is TRBJ1-1 and V is TRBV7-9; D is uncertain. Looked up from germline, CDR1 is SEHNR and CDR2 is FQNEAQ (reference sequence). The CDR3 is 12 residues long. V was shortened by 3 bases and J by 3 bases, with 5 bases between the two germline ends. CDR3 DNA sequence: TGTGCCAGCAGCTTCCGGGACACTGAAGCTTTCTTT. As protein: CASSFRDTEAFF.

The chain links TRBV2 to TRBJ2-3; 7 bases line up with TRBD1. The CDR3 contains 14 residues. Germline CDR1 SNHLY, CDR2 FYNNEI. The ends lost 7 bases at V and 0 bases at J; junction bases unmatched: 4. The CDR3 DNA sequence: TGTGCCAGCACCCGGGACAGAAGCACAGATACGCAGTATTTT. It yields the protein CASTRDRSTDTQYF.

The rearrangement joins TRBV7-9 to TRBJ2-7; D possibly corresponds to TRBD1 (7 bases). The V gene's germline CDR1 is SEHNR and CDR2 FQNEAQ (reference sequence). The CDR3 totals 14 residues. The V end was cut by 6 bases, the J end by 6 bases, with 18 bases between. CDR3 coding DNA: TGTGCCAGCAGTCCAGGGGGGTTTGTACTCGAGCAGTACGTC. Amino acid sequence: CASSPGGFVLEQYV.

The chain joins TRBV2 to TRBJ2-3, with D maybe TRBD1 (5 bases). The CDR3 runs to 15 residues. Germline CDR1 and CDR2: SNHLY and FYNNEI. V lost 6 bases to trimming and J lost 3 bases, with 16 bases between them. The DNA of the CDR3 is TGTGCCAGCAGGGGGCTTGACATTATTACAGATACGCAGTATTTT. It codes for CASRGLDIITDTQYF.

The chain employs TRBV7-9 and TRBJ1-2, with D unclear. Germline loops: CDR1 SEHNR, CDR2 FQNEAQ (reference sequence). V was trimmed by 1 base and J by 2 bases, leaving 8 bases between them. The CDR3 covers 14 residues. The CDR3 here is CASSLGAWNYGYTF. The CDR3 DNA reads TGTGCCAGCAGCTTAGGGGCATGGAACTATGGCTACACCTTC.

The chain recombines TRBV24-1 with TRBJ2-1; maybe TRBD2 (5 bases). The germline V gene encodes CDR1 KGHDR and CDR2 SFDVKD. This CDR3 is 15 amino acids long. Trimming took 9 bases from V and 9 from J, leaving 23 bases between them. CDR3 nucleotides: TGTGCCACCTCCGAGCTGACGGGGAGTTCAGTTGAGCAGTTCTTC. Translated, it gives CATSELTGSSVEQFF.

This clone is a singleton in its sample. The V call is TRBV2, the J call TRBJ1-5; the match to TRBD1 covers 8 bases. From germline, CDR1 is SNHLY and CDR2 FYNNEI. V lost 7 bases to trimming and J lost 5 bases; unmatched junction nucleotides: 4. This CDR3 region has 13 residues. CDR3 in DNA: TGTGCCAGCATGGGACAGGCCCATCAGCCCCAGCATTTT. Translation: CASMGQAHQPQHF.

J is TRBJ1-1 and V is TRBV15, with D hard to call. Looked up from germline, CDR1 is LNHNV and CDR2 is YYDKDF (reference sequence). With 4 bases removed from V and 2 bases from J, the gap between germline ends came to 2 bases. The CDR3 covers 11 residues. The CDR3 sequence is CATSINTEAFF. In DNA form, the CDR3 reads TGTGCCACCAGCATAAACACTGAAGCTTTCTTT. Variable domain in full (rest from reference TRBV15 and TRBJ1-1): DAMVIQNPRYQVTQFGKPVTLSCSQTLNHNVMYWYQQKSSQAPKLLFHYYDKDFNNEADTPDNFQSRRPNTSFCFLDIRSPGLGDTAMYLCATSINTEAFFGQGTRLTVV.

The chain employs TRBV6-5 and TRBJ1-3, with a possible D match to TRBD1 (5 bases). There are 15 residues in the CDR3. The germline V gene has CDR1 MNHEY and CDR2 SVGAGI. The V gene lost 0 bases and the J gene lost 3 bases, with 9 bases spanning the gap. The DNA of the CDR3 is TGTGCCAGCAGTTACTCTCAGGGCCTTGGAAACACCATATATTTT. Translating gives CASSYSQGLGNTIYF.

Here the CDR3 DNA reads TGCGCCAGCAGTACCGGTGCTCCCTCGACAGATACGCAGTATTTT. It codes for CASSTGAPSTDTQYF. V and J are TRBV5-1 and TRBJ2-3; D is ambiguous. CDR3 length: 15 amino acids. V was clipped by 5 bases and J by 3 bases, with 16 bases between them. The V gene's germline CDR1 is SGHRS and CDR2 YFSETQ.

This clone was observed a single time. The J gene is TRBJ2-5, the V gene TRBV20-1, with D unclear. Trimming took 6 bases from V and 7 from J, leaving 9 bases between them. The CDR3 length is 10 residues. The germline V gene encodes CDR1 DFQATT and CDR2 SNEGSKA (reference sequence). CDR3 DNA: TGCAGTGCCTCCACAGCGACCCAGTACTTC. This gives the protein CSASTATQYF.

This clone was recorded a few times. This sequence joins TRBV19 and TRBJ1-2, with TRBD1 identical over 10 bases. CDR1 and CDR2 (germline): LNHDA, SQIVND (reference sequence). The trim removed 1 base at V and 9 bases at J, leaving 17 bases unmatched. This CDR3 is 18 amino acids long. Here the CDR3 reads CASSIAPPGQGISGRYTF. CDR3 in DNA: TGTGCCAGTAGTATAGCCCCACCGGGACAGGGGATTTCGGGGCGCTACACCTTC.

The J gene is TRBJ2-3, the V gene TRBV28; the match to TRBD2 covers 8 bases. The germline V gene has CDR1 MDHEN and CDR2 SYDVKM. This CDR3 has 14 amino acids. The trim removed 1 base at V and 5 bases at J, leaving 2 bases unmatched. CDR3 protein: CASSLFGRVDTQYF. DNA for the CDR3: TGTGCCAGCAGTTTATTCGGGAGGGTAGATACGCAGTATTTT.

V and J are TRBV11-2 and TRBJ1-1; D possibly corresponds to TRBD1 (6 bases). The V gene lost 3 bases and the J gene lost 1 base, with 12 bases spanning the gap. This CDR3 is built from 15 residues. Germline V CDR1 and CDR2: SGHAT, FQNNGV. CDR3 DNA: TGTGCCAGCAGCTTCGTACAGGGCACGAACACTGAAGCTTTCTTT. Translated, it gives CASSFVQGTNTEAFF.

This clone was observed once. The rearrangement joins TRBV7-3 to TRBJ2-3; no clear D gene. The V end was cut by 0 bases, the J end by 2 bases, with 15 bases between. The CDR3 is made up of 17 amino acids. Looked up from germline, CDR1 is SGHTA and CDR2 is FQGTGA. The CDR3 region has the DNA TGTGCCAGCAGCTTAACTGGGCAGGCTTCTGACACAGATACGCAGTATTTT. This sequence encodes CASSLTGQASDTDTQYF. Using reference TRBV7-3 and TRBJ2-3 for the parts outside the CDR3, the full variable domain is GAGVSQTPSNKVTEKGKYVELRCDPISGHTALYWYRQSLGQGPEFLIYFQGTGAADDSGLPNDRFFAVRPEGSVSTLKIQRTERGDSAVYLCASSLTGQASDTDTQYFGPGTRLTVL.

The chain combines TRBV27 with TRBJ1-2; 11 positions agree with TRBD1. This CDR3 is built from 14 residues. V lost 10 bases and J lost 1; bases outside the gene matches: 5. From germline, CDR1 is MNHEY and CDR2 SMNVEV (reference sequence). This CDR3 reads CATSGTGGNYGYTF. The CDR3 region has the DNA TGTGCCACTTCCGGGACAGGGGGTAACTATGGCTACACCTTC.

The chain is built from TRBV19 and TRBJ2-1; 11 bases line up with TRBD1. The trim removed 3 bases at V and 0 bases at J, leaving 10 bases unmatched. The CDR3 loop spans 19 amino acids. Germline assignment: CDR1 LNHDA and CDR2 SQIVND (reference sequence). CDR3 amino acids: CASSISGTGGISSYNEQFF. The CDR3 region has the DNA TGTGCCAGTAGTATCTCCGGGACAGGGGGGATTAGCTCCTACAATGAGCAGTTCTTC. Drawing the rest from reference TRBV19 and TRBJ2-1, the complete variable domain is DGGITQSPKYLFRKEGQNVTLSCEQNLNHDAMYWYRQDPGQGLRLIYYSQIVNDFQKGDIAEGYSVSREKKESFPLTVTSAQKNPTAFYLCASSISGTGGISSYNEQFFGPGTRLTVL.